This passage covers 13 T cell receptor beta chains from one sample sequenced in a study of immune evolution from preneoplasia to lung adenocarcinoma. Generated by immunoSEQ multiplex PCR, the TCRdb table keeps only in-frame clones and is missing some. The sample holds roughly 7,800 clones; approximately 77% are singletons and the top ten take approximately 11%. The specimen sequenced was FFPE lung adenocarcinoma in situ tissue. The source of these receptors is a donor of 70 years or more with lung adenocarcinoma. Some clones in this sample may be carry-over from other donors' samples.

The rearrangement uses TRBV5-1 and TRBJ2-7; TRBD2 matches at 8 bases. CDR1 is SGHRS, CDR2 YFSETQ, per germline. There are 14 residues in the CDR3. Trimming took 3 bases from V and 7 from J; bases not matched to a gene: 9. CDR3 protein: CASSSDGTRREQYF. In DNA form, the CDR3 reads TGCGCCAGCAGCTCCGACGGGACTAGGAGGGAGCAGTACTTC.

Here the CDR3 reads CASSFWRSGANVLTF. The CDR3 bases are TGTGCCAGCAGCTTTTGGCGTTCTGGGGCCAACGTCCTGACTTTC. The J gene is TRBJ2-6, the V gene TRBV7-2; D remains ambiguous. CDR1 and CDR2 (germline): SGHTA, FQGNSA. CDR3 length equals 15 residues. The V and J ends lost 3 bases and 1 base respectively, with 7 bases between them.

A few counts support this clone. The chain recombines TRBV29-1 with TRBJ1-2; 7 positions agree with TRBD1. CDR1 and CDR2 from the germline V gene are SQVTM and ANQGSEA. V shed 7 bases and J 4 bases; nucleotides not matched to a gene: 6. The CDR3 extends over 12 amino acids. CDR3 residues: CSGKTGSYGYTF. CDR3 DNA: TGCAGCGGCAAGACAGGGTCCTATGGCTACACCTTC.

This clone was seen just once. This sequence joins TRBV5-1 and TRBJ2-5, with TRBD2 identical over 12 bases. CDR3 length: 16 amino acids. Germline CDR1 reads SGHRS; CDR2 reads YFSETQ. V gave up 6 bases and J gave up 5 bases; unmatched junction bases: 11. The CDR3 region has the DNA TGCGCCAGCAACCGGGGACTAGCGGGCGGCGGGGAGACCCAGTACTTC. Translation gives CASNRGLAGGGETQYF.

The chain joins TRBV19 to TRBJ2-6; D unresolved. From germline, CDR1 is LNHDA and CDR2 SQIVND (reference sequence). CDR3 length: 17 residues. V was cut by 1 base and J by 0 bases, with 10 bases left in between. The CDR3 loop is CASSIGLLRSGANVLTF. The CDR3 coding sequence is TGTGCCAGTAGTATAGGGCTCCTTCGCTCTGGGGCCAACGTCCTGACTTTC.

This chain links TRBV7-8 with TRBJ2-7, with D perhaps being TRBD1 or TRBD2 (5 bases each). Germline V gene data show CDR1 as SGHVS and CDR2 as FQNEAQ. The CDR3 length is 14 residues. The ends were cut back, 8 bases at V and 2 bases at J, with 16 bases in the middle. The CDR3 is CASSSLRGAYEQYF. The CDR3 region has the DNA TGTGCCAGCTCATCTTTAAGGGGAGCCTACGAGCAGTACTTC. Complete variable domain (other parts from reference TRBV7-8 and TRBJ2-7): GAGVSQSPRYKVAKRGQDVALRCDPISGHVSLFWYQQALGQGPEFLTYFQNEAQLDKSGLPSDRFFAERPEGSVSTLKIQRTQQEDSAVYLCASSSLRGAYEQYFGPGTRLTVT.

The gene calls are TRBV9 and TRBJ2-2; tentatively, D is TRBD2 (5 bases). There are 14 residues in the CDR3. Trimming took off 5 bases at V and 5 bases at J, with 13 bases between the two ends. Germline V gene data show CDR1 as SGDLS and CDR2 as YYNGEE. DNA for the CDR3: TGTGCCAGCAGGGTCGAGGGTGGGACCGGGGAGCTGTTTTTT. It yields the protein CASRVEGGTGELFF.

The J gene is TRBJ1-2, the V gene TRBV29-1; 8 bases match TRBD1. The J segment lost 7 bases and the V segment lost 7 bases, leaving 11 bases of the junction unmatched. The CDR3 spans 13 residues. CDR1 SQVTM and CDR2 ANQGSEA come from the germline V gene. The CDR3 DNA reads as TGCAGCGGATCGGACAGGGACGGGGGTGGCTACACCTTC. Translated: CSGSDRDGGGYTF.

V usage is TRBV9 and J usage is TRBJ1-3; D might be TRBD1 (6 bases). The CDR3 sequence is 15 residues long. Germline CDR1 and CDR2: SGDLS and YYNGEE. V dropped 0 bases and J dropped 8 bases, with 15 bases sitting between them. This chain's CDR3 is CASSVGSGDGDTIYF. The CDR3 DNA reads TGTGCCAGCAGCGTAGGATCAGGGGATGGGGACACCATATATTTT.

The chain employs TRBV7-2 and TRBJ2-2; 14 positions match TRBD2. This CDR3 region has 16 residues. V shed 5 bases, J shed 6 bases, and the junction held 5 bases outside the gene matches. Germline V CDR1 and CDR2: SGHTA, FQGNSA. CDR3 sequence reads: CASSAQGLAGAGELFF. The DNA for the CDR3 is TGTGCCAGCAGCGCCCAGGGACTAGCGGGAGCCGGGGAGCTGTTTTTT.

The chain has TRBV5-1 and TRBJ1-2; D gene ambiguous. CDR3 length: 14 amino acids. CDR1 is SGHRS, CDR2 YFSETQ, per germline. Trimming shortened V by 4 bases and J by 3 bases, and 13 bases separated the two germline ends. This CDR3 is CASSVLTPDYGYTF. The CDR3 nucleotides read TGCGCCAGCAGCGTTCTAACACCAGACTATGGCTACACCTTC.

The V gene is TRBV5-1, the J gene TRBJ2-5; 8 nucleotides agree with TRBD2. Germline assignment: CDR1 SGHRS and CDR2 YFSETQ. The CDR3 sequence is 15 residues long. The trim removed 4 bases at V and 2 bases at J, leaving 7 bases unmatched. The CDR3 is CASSQTGTSQETQYF. In DNA form, the CDR3 reads TGCGCCAGCAGCCAAACCGGGACTAGTCAAGAGACCCAGTACTTC.

This clone is a singleton in its sample. The chain joins TRBV11-3 to TRBJ1-1; no reliable D call. The CDR3 is 12 amino acids. The germline V gene encodes CDR1 SGHNT and CDR2 YENEEA. V was trimmed by 4 bases and J by 3 bases, leaving 6 bases between them. The CDR3 loop reads CASSSADTEAFF. The CDR3 region has the DNA TGTGCCAGCAGCTCGGCCGACACTGAAGCTTTCTTT.